A selection of T cell receptor beta chains follows, all from one sample in a study of response to subunit inactivated influenza vaccine. In TCRdb, the RT-PCR reads were re-called with MiXCR into one record per CDR3 protein. The repertoire includes roughly 520,000 distinct CDR3 sequences, less than 30% of them detected once, and approximately 2% sits in the top ten. Specimen: CD4+ T cells sorted from PBMCs, collected 4 to 6 days after vaccination. These receptors all come from a man aged 45 to 65 who received an inactivated influenza vaccine. The CDR3 runs from the conserved cysteine through the conserved F or W. D genes are given only for firm matches. Clone size is stated in some rows and not others, as once, few, many or a class when expanded.

size: few
D: NA
J: TRBJ2-1
V: TRBV20-1
CDR3: CSARGGRSYNEQFF
DNA: TGCAGTGCTAGGGGGGGACGAAGCTACAATGAGCAGTTCTTC

size: few
D: TRBD2
J: TRBJ2-5
V: TRBV6-1
CDR3: CASSELAGNQETQYF
DNA: TGTGCCAGCAGTGAGCTAGCGGGGAACCAAGAGACCCAGTACTTC

size: NA
D: NA
J: TRBJ2-6
V: TRBV7-2
CDR3: CACSHRTQGGSGANVLTF
DNA: TGTGCCTGCAGTCATCGGACCCAGGGCGGCTCTGGGGCCAACGTCCTGACTTTC

size: NA
D: TRBD2
J: TRBJ2-1
V: TRBV9
CDR3: CASSGALLAGFGGEQFF
DNA: TGTGCCAGCAGCGGAGCGTTACTAGCGGGGTTCGGGGGTGAGCAGTTCTTC

size: many
D: NA
J: TRBJ2-7
V: TRBV12-3/TRBV12-4
CDR3: CASRLTGSYEQYF
DNA: TGTGCCAGCAGACTTACAGGGTCATACGAGCAGTACTTC

size: NA
D: NA
J: TRBJ1-5
V: TRBV20-1
CDR3: CSARRLSEGHPSNQPQHF
DNA: TGCAGTGCTAGAAGACTGAGTGAGGGACACCCGAGCAATCAGCCCCAGCATTTT

size: few
D: NA
J: TRBJ2-1
V: TRBV18
CDR3: CASSPRGGSYNEQFF
DNA: TGTGCCAGCTCACCACGAGGGGGTTCCTACAATGAGCAGTTCTTC

size: once
D: TRBD2
J: TRBJ2-1
V: TRBV6-1
CDR3: CASNPGRGLYNEQFF
DNA: TGTGCCAGCAACCCCGGGAGGGGCCTTTACAATGAGCAGTTCTTC

size: few
D: NA
J: TRBJ2-2
V: TRBV20-1
CDR3: CSARDRGRANTGELFF
DNA: TGCAGTGCTAGAGATAGGGGCAGAGCGAACACCGGGGAGCTGTTTTTT

size: many
D: TRBD2
J: TRBJ2-7
V: TRBV2
CDR3: CASRGTSGTYEQYF
DNA: TGTGCCAGCAGGGGGACTAGCGGGACCTACGAGCAGTACTTC

size: few
D: NA
J: TRBJ1-2
V: TRBV28
CDR3: CASSLTFGPGGYTF
DNA: TGTGCCAGCAGTTTAACGTTCGGCCCGGGAGGCTACACCTTC

size: NA
D: TRBD2
J: TRBJ2-1
V: TRBV12-3/TRBV12-4
CDR3: CASSLRLAGGRFYNEQFF
DNA: TGTGCCAGCAGTTTAAGGCTAGCGGGAGGGCGTTTCTACAATGAGCAGTTCTTC